The following is a T cell receptor (beta chain) sequence with its context. Its antigen is as yet unknown. The data originate from a study of monozygotic twins with inflammatory bowel disease. Notes on the study in general: IBD patients, compared with healthy twins, shared fewer clonotypes with others (especially with disease activity).

The CDR3 runs to 12 residues. CDR1 MNHNS and CDR2 SASEGT come from the germline V gene. After re-calling the 5' RACE reads, TCRdb lists one entry per CDR3 protein, DNA absent. The sample data list more than 350,000 distinct CDR3 sequences. Sequenced: blood. The chain combines TRBV6-1 with TRBJ1-1; the TCRdb D gene call, TRBD1, has no DNA to confirm it. This receptor was taken from a human donor with ulcerative colitis or Crohn's disease, or a healthy co-twin of an affected twin (not recorded which). The CDR3 loop is CAVGRGRTEAFF.